The clone carrying this T cell receptor beta chain counts as medium-sized. Its antigen remains unknown. cDNA was made from 500 ng RNA using alpha and beta constant primers. Each of the alpha and beta chains got its own library through chain-specific third strand synthesis with indices. One entry per CDR3 protein, called by TCRdb with MiXCR from the 5' RACE reads. The sample lists 8,000 to 9,500 distinct CDR3 sequences; 8.5% to 9% were seen once. The sample belongs to a study of HIV-infected patients and healthy controls. Study results and caveats: Donor HLA types were not determined in the study.

Antiretroviral therapy had run roughly three months, about 14 weeks, before follow-up blood collection. Whole blood was used without fractionation, so all unsorted peripheral T cells were included. V was shortened by 7 bases and J by 5 bases, with 11 bases between the two germline ends. This CDR3 contains 12 residues. CDR1 is SGDLS and CDR2 is YYNGEE in the germline V gene. The specimen comprised blood, sampled during antiretroviral therapy. This chain connects TRBV9 to TRBJ2-3; a possible D gene is TRBD2 (6 bases). The sequence was collected from an adult with HIV infection. The CDR3 DNA is TGTGCCAGCCGGCGGGGAAAAGATACGCAGTATTTT. Residues: CASRRGKDTQYF. Looking up the rest from reference TRBV9 and TRBJ2-3 gives the full variable domain: DSGVTQTPKHLITATGQRVTLRCSPRSGDLSVYWYQQSLDQGLQFLIQYYNGEERAKGNILERFSAQQFPDLHSELNLSSLELGDSALYFCASRRGKDTQYFGPGTRLTVL.